This T cell receptor (beta chain) was recovered during a study of Graves' ophthalmopathy and Graves' hyperthyroidism. Findings and caveats of the study: Blood repertoires reportedly contained most expanded thyroid clonotypes above 0.001 frequency.

TCR beta CDR3 regions were amplified from RNA transcripts. After a first-round RT-PCR with HTBI primers, a second-round multiplex PCR was run. MiXCR was run by TCRdb on the multiplex PCR reads, yielding one entry per CDR3 protein. The sample shows roughly 410,000 distinct CDR3 sequences, 15% of them seen only once. This clonotype showed up many times. Its antigen is not identified. Trimming shortened V by 3 bases and J by 7 bases, and 10 bases separated the two germline ends. The CDR3 has 13 residues. Clinical symptoms, serum thyroxine, TRAb, thyroid ultrasound and orbital computed tomography were relied on for diagnosis. The authors isolated PBMCs from 8 to 10 ml of fresh peripheral blood.

The gene calls are TRBV12-3 or TRBV12-4 and TRBJ2-4; D possibly matches TRBD1 or TRBD2 (5 bases each). What was sequenced was peripheral blood. This TCR was recovered from a woman in her late teens or twenties with stable Graves' hyperthyroidism. Here the CDR3 reads CASSFGASNIQYF. The CDR3, as DNA: TGTGCCAGCAGTTTCGGGGCCTCGAACATTCAGTACTTC.